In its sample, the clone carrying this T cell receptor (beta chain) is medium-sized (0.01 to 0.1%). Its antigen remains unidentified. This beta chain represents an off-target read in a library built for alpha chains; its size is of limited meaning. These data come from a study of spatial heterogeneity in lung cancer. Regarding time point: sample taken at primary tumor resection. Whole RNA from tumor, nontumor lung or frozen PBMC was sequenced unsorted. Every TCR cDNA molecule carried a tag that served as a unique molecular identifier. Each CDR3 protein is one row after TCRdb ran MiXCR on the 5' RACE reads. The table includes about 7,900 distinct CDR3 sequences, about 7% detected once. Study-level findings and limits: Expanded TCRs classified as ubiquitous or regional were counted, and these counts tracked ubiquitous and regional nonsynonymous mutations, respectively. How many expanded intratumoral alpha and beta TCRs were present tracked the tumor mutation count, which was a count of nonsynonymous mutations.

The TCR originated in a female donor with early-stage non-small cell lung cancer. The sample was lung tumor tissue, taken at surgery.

CDR3: CASSIDKVTQPQHF. CDR3 nucleotide sequence: TGTGCCAGCAGCATAGACAAGGTGACTCAGCCCCAGCATTTT. V is TRBV12-3 or TRBV12-4 and J is TRBJ1-5; D is unclear. The V end was cut by 6 bases, the J end by 6 bases, with 15 bases between. The CDR3 is 14 residues long.